This T cell receptor beta chain appears in the sequencing data of a study of blood T cell repertoires in COVID-19. Study-level information: The samples span acute and convalescent COVID-19 from the United States, Italy and Spain. PBMCs, B-cell-depleted T cells, or T cells were the source of the cDNA or gDNA that made up the material.

In the source study's methods: Estimated nucleated cell counts came from reference gene primer amplification. Only in-frame clones appear in the TCRdb table, and some are missing; sequencing was by immunoSEQ multiplex PCR. V and J calls and clone size come straight from that table; D and trimming were deduced from the DNA. The table has fewer than 500,000 clones, 75% to 90% seen once; the top ten hold around 1.4%. This clone was observed a handful of times. The CDR3 runs to 14 residues. Trimming shortened V by 0 bases and J by 0 bases, and 6 bases separated the two germline ends. Germline V gene data show CDR1 as SGHDN and CDR2 as FVKESK.

J is TRBJ2-7 and V is TRBV14; D is unresolved. The receptor was derived from a woman aged 25 to 39 with active or convalescent COVID-19. The material sequenced was peripheral blood. CDR3 protein: CASSQDLASYEQYF. The DNA of the CDR3 is TGTGCCAGCAGCCAAGACCTGGCCTCCTACGAGCAGTACTTC.